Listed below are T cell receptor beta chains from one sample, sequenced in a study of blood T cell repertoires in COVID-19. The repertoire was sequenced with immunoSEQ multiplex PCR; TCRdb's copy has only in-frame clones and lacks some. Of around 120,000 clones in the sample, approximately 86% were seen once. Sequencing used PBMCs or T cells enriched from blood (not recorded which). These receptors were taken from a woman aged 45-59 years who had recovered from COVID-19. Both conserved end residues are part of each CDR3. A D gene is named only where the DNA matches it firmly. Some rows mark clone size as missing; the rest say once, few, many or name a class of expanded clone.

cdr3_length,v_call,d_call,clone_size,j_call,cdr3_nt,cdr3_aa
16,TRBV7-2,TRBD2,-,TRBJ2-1,TGTGCCAGCAGGCCTACTAGCGGGGGCGTCTTGAATGAGCAGTTCTTC,CASRPTSGGVLNEQFF
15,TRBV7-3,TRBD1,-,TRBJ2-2,TGTGCCAGCAGCCTCCGGGACAGAAAGGCCGGGGAGCTGTTTTTT,CASSLRDRKAGELFF
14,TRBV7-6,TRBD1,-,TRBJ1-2,TGTGCCAGCAGCCTGGGACAGGGCCGCTATGGCTACACCTTC,CASSLGQGRYGYTF
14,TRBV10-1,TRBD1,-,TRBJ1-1,TGCGCCAGCAGTGAGGCCGACAGGGATACTGAAGCTTTCTTT,CASSEADRDTEAFF
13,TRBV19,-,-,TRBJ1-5,TGTGCCAGTAGTATGCAGGGCGATCAGCCCCAGCATTTT,CASSMQGDQPQHF
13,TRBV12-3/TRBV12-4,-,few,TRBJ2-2,TGTGCCAGCAGACAGAAGAACACCGGGGAGCTGTTTTTT,CASRQKNTGELFF
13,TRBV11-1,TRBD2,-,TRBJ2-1,TGTGCCAGCAGCTTAGAACGAGGACTAGGAACCCTCTTC,CASSLERGLGTLF
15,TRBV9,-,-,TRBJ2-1,TGTGCCAGCAGCGTAGGGGCAGGAACCCACAATGAGCAGTTCTTC,CASSVGAGTHNEQFF
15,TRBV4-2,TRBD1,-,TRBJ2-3,TGTGCCAGCAGCCAAACTGGGACAGGGGCAGATACGCAGTATTTT,CASSQTGTGADTQYF
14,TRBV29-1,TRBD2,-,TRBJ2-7,TGCAGCGTGGTGATGGGGCTAGCGGGGCGCGAGCAGTACTTC,CSVVMGLAGREQYF
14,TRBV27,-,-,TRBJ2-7,TGTGCCAGCAGTTTGGGGCAGGGCCCCTACGAGCAGTACTTC,CASSLGQGPYEQYF
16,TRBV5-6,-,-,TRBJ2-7,TGTGCCAGCAGCTTTTCGCCTCCTTCCCTCTACTACGAGCAGTACTTC,CASSFSPPSLYYEQYF
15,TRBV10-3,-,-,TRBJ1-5,TGTGCCATCAGTAAAACAGTGATGAGCAATCAGCCCCAGCATTTT,CAISKTVMSNQPQHF
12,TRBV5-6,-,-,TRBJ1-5,TGTGCCAGCAGCTTGTCGAATCAGCCCCAGCATTTT,CASSLSNQPQHF
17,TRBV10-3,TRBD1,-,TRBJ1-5,TGTGCCATCAGTGACAGGGGGCCTGGGGTAAGCAATCAGCCCCAGCATTTT,CAISDRGPGVSNQPQHF
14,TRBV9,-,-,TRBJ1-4,TGTGCCAGCAGTCAGACACAGGGCCGAGAAAAACTGTTTTTT,CASSQTQGREKLFF
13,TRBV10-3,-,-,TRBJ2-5,TGTGCCATCAGCGACAGAGACCAAGAGACCCAGTACTTC,CAISDRDQETQYF
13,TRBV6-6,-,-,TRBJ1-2,TGTGCCAGCAGTTACTCCGGACAAGACGGCTACACCTTC,CASSYSGQDGYTF
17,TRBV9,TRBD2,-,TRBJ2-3,TGTGCCAGCAGCGATCCTTCGGGACTAGCGGATCCAGATACGCAGTATTTT,CASSDPSGLADPDTQYF
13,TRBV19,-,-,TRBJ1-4,TGTGCCAGTAGTATGGTTGTTCGGGAAAAACTGTTTTTT,CASSMVVREKLFF
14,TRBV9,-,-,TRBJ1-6,TGTGCCAGCAGCGGGATCGGGGGGGATTCACCCCTCCACTTT,CASSGIGGDSPLHF
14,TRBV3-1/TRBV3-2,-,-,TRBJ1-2,TGTGCCAGCAGCCCCATACTAAACAGGGACGGCTACACCTTC,CASSPILNRDGYTF
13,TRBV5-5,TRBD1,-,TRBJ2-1,TGTGCCAGCAGCTTAATGGGACAGAATGAGCAGTTCTTC,CASSLMGQNEQFF
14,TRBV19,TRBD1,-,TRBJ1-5,TGTGCCAGTAGTATCGGGACAGGTTATCAGCCCCAGCATTTT,CASSIGTGYQPQHF
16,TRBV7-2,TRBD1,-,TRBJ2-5,TGTGCCAGCAGTCAGCGGACAGGGGGCTACCAAGAGACCCAGTACTTC,CASSQRTGGYQETQYF
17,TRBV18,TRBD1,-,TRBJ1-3,TGTGCCAGCTCACAAACCGCACAGGGGAACTCTGGAAACACCATATATTTT,CASSQTAQGNSGNTIYF
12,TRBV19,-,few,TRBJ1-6,TGTGCCAGTAGCATCGGGAATTCACCCCTCCACTTT,CASSIGNSPLHF
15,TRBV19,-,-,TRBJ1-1,TGTGCCAGTAGTATAGGGGTGGGAGATACCACTGAAGCTTTCTTT,CASSIGVGDTTEAFF
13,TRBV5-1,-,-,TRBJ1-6,TGCGCCAGCAGCACCGGGGGGTCTGGGGCCCTCCACTTT,CASSTGGSGALHF
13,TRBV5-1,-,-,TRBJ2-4,TGCGCCAGCAGCTTGGCGGAGTTAAACATTCAGTACTTC,CASSLAELNIQYF
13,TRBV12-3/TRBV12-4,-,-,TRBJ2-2,TGTGCCAGCAGTTTGGCGGTTGCCGGGGAGCTGTTTTTT,CASSLAVAGELFF
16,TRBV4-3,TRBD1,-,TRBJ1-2,TGCGCCAGCAGCCAAGATCAGGACAGGGTGGACCACGGCTACACCTTC,CASSQDQDRVDHGYTF
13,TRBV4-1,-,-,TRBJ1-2,TGCGCCAGCAGCCAGACAGGAAGCTATGGCTACACCTTC,CASSQTGSYGYTF
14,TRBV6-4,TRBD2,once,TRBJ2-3,TGTGCCAGCAGCGGGGGGGCTAACGCAGATACGCAGTATTTT,CASSGGANADTQYF
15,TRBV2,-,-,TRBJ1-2,TGTGCCAGCAATTTCCCCAAAACAGGGATTGATGGCTACACCTTC,CASNFPKTGIDGYTF
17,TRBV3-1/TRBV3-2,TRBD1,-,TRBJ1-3,TGTGCCAGCAGCCAAGGCGCGGGGCAGGGGGCAAGAAACACCATATATTTT,CASSQGAGQGARNTIYF
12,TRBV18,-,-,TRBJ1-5,TGTGCCAGCTCGAGGGACAATCAGCCCCAGCATTTT,CASSRDNQPQHF
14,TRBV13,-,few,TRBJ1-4,TGTGCCAGCAGCTTAGCCAGGATTAATGAAAAACTGTTTTTT,CASSLARINEKLFF
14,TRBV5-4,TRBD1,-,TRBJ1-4,TGTGCCAGCAGCCGGGGACAGATTAATGAAAAACTGTTTTTT,CASSRGQINEKLFF
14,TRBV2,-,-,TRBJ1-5,TGTGCCAGCACCCCTAGGTGGGTAAGTCAGCCCCAGCATTTT,CASTPRWVSQPQHF